The present T cell receptor (beta chain) was sequenced within a study of CD8 T cells in ankylosing spondylitis. Study conclusions and caveats: Within ankylosing spondylitis blood, a TCR beta motif made up of several highly homologous variants appeared to be characteristic. The authors reported significant enrichment of disease-linked clones in matched ankylosing spondylitis synovial fluid. Peripheral blood held disease-linked clones only at relatively low frequency, and these were CD8+.

In its sample, this clonotype was seen once. Its matching antigen is unknown. MiXCR, applied by TCRdb to the 5' RACE reads, yields one record per CDR3 protein. The table records some 150,000 distinct CDR3 sequences, approximately 44% of them present only once. Trimming removed 0 bases from V and 2 bases from J, with 11 bases in between. Germline lookup yields CDR1 SQVTM and CDR2 ANQGSEA. The CDR3 has 14 residues. This TCR was sampled from a male donor with ankylosing spondylitis. Sequencing input: synovial fluid, either unsorted or a sorted T cell fraction (not recorded which). The rearrangement joins TRBV29-1 to TRBJ2-7; D is possibly TRBD1 (6 bases). The CDR3 reads CSVEDDRTPYEQYF. In DNA, the CDR3 is TGCAGCGTTGAAGACGACAGGACACCCTACGAGCAGTACTTC.